This TCR beta chain was found in a study of blood T cell repertoires in COVID-19. Under the authors' procedure: Estimation of nucleated cell counts was performed using reference gene primer amplification. Repertoires were generated with immunoSEQ multiplex PCR, while TCRdb's copy carries only in-frame clones and drops some. V, J and clone size are those of that table, while D and trimming were read from the DNA. The data hold 110,000 to 150,000 clones, with roughly 77% observed a single time. Only one count was recorded for this clone. Seattle cases were enrolled at active infection and followed longitudinally. The TCR originated in a woman in her 70s with COVID-19, enrolled during active disease. Sequencing was carried out using peripheral blood.

The CDR3 is CASSEGRGEYGYTF. The CDR3 DNA reads TGTGCCAGCAGTGAGGGCAGGGGGGAATATGGCTACACCTTC. This rearrangement joins TRBV6-1 to TRBJ1-2; 7 bases align to TRBD1. CDR1 MNHNS and CDR2 SASEGT come from the germline V gene. The CDR3 covers 14 residues. V was pared by 3 bases and J by 5 bases, with 6 bases of the junction left unmatched.